This T cell receptor beta chain was profiled in a study of OX40 agonist ivuxolimab in advanced cancers. At the level of the study: Among those treated, three patients had partial responses, one with hepatocellular carcinoma and two with cutaneous melanoma. General study results and limits: Low normalized clonal expansion also occurred in some nonresponding patients.

Samples of blood were obtained at baseline, on cycle 4 day 1, and on cycle 7 day 1. This CDR3 comprises 14 residues. From germline, CDR1 is MNHNS and CDR2 SASEGT. Trimming took off 1 base at V and 5 bases at J, with 11 bases between the two ends. Turning to this clone: Its antigen remains unidentified.

Generated by immunoSEQ multiplex PCR, the TCRdb table keeps only in-frame clones and is missing some. The sample holds fewer than 35,000 clones, 75% to 95% seen once. This rearrangement joins TRBV6-1 to TRBJ1-2; the D gene is possibly TRBD1 (5 bases). The sample here was CD4+ or CD8+ T cells sorted from blood, taken in a trial of the OX40 agonist ivuxolimab. The TCR comes from an adult with an advanced solid tumor such as melanoma, head and neck, liver or kidney cancer. For the CDR3, the DNA is TGTGCCAGCAGTGAAGAGGAGGGACCGTATGGCTACACCTTC. This encodes CASSEEEGPYGYTF.